This T cell receptor beta chain was profiled in a study of blood T cell repertoires in COVID-19. Study-level background: Italy, Spain and the United States were the sources of the convalescent and acute COVID-19 samples.

This clone was detected a few times. This CDR3 is 14 amino acids long. Per germline, CDR1 LNHDA and CDR2 SQIVND (reference sequence). V was clipped by 5 bases and J by 4 bases; unmatched bases: 2. In the source study's methods: Counts of nucleated cells, estimated from reference gene primer amplification, were obtained. Profiling relied on immunoSEQ multiplex PCR, and the TCRdb table lists in-frame clones only, not all of them. That table gives V, J and clone size, and the DNA gave D and trimming. The sample lists around 200,000 clones, 80% to 90% seen once, with roughly 8.2% in the top ten. The sample consisted of peripheral blood. The chain combines TRBV19 with TRBJ2-1; 10 positions agree with TRBD2. This TCR was recovered from a woman in her 50s with acute or convalescent COVID-19. This CDR3 reads CASSGTSAYNEQFF. For the CDR3, the DNA is TGTGCCAGTAGTGGGACTAGCGCTTACAATGAGCAGTTCTTC.